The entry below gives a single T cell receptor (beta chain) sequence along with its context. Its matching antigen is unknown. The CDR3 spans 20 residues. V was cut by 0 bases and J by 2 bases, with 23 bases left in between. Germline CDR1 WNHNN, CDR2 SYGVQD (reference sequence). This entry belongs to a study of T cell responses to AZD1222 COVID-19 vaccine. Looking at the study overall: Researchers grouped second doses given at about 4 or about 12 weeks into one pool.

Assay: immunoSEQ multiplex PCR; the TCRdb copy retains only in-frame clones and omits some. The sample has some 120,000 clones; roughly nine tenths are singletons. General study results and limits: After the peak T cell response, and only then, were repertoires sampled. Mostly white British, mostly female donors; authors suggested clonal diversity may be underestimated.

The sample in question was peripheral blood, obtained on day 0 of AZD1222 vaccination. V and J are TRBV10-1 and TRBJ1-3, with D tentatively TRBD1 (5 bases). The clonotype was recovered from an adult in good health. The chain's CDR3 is CASSESRMGDPGLTGNTIYF. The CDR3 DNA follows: TGCGCCAGCAGTGAGTCCCGAATGGGGGATCCGGGGCTTACTGGAAACACCATATATTTT.